Listed below are T cell receptor beta chains from one sample, sequenced in a study of early T cells in non-severe SARS-CoV-2 infection. TCRdb used MiXCR to reprocess the 5' RACE reads, holding one entry per CDR3 protein. This repertoire shows 70,000 or so distinct CDR3 sequences, 4% to 6% found once; its top ten account for roughly 3.6%. This material consisted of whole blood, taken at baseline. These receptors all stem from an adult who was a healthcare worker with PCR-confirmed SARS-CoV-2 infection or an uninfected control (not recorded which). The donor label of this sample is uncertain. Each CDR3 is given with its conserved first and last residue. A D gene is named only where the DNA matches it firmly. Size tells how often a clone was seen (once, few, many) or the class of an expanded clone, and some rows leave it out.

>TRBJ2-4|.|.|TRBV28
TGTGCCAGCACCGGGACACTTGAAAACATTCAGTACTTC
CASTGTLENIQYF
>TRBJ2-6|few|TRBD1|TRBV19
TGTGCCAGTAGTAAACAGGGGCTCTCTGGGGCCAACGTCCTGACTTTC
CASSKQGLSGANVLTF
>TRBJ2-3|few|.|TRBV19
TGTGCCAGTGCGTCTAGGAGAAATACAGATACGCAGTATTTT
CASASRRNTDTQYF
>TRBJ2-3|many|.|TRBV20-1
TGCAGTGCTAGAGGCCGACTAGGAGATACGCAGTATTTT
CSARGRLGDTQYF
>TRBJ1-4|many|TRBD1|TRBV29-1
TGCAGCGTTCTTGAGGGGACAGGGAACGAAAAACTGTTTTTT
CSVLEGTGNEKLFF
>TRBJ2-1|many|.|TRBV11-2
TGTGCCAGCAGCAACAACCCGGGACATTCTTTCACCTACAATGAGCAGTTCTTC
CASSNNPGHSFTYNEQFF
>TRBJ2-5|few|.|TRBV6-2/TRBV6-3
TGTGCCAGCAGTTACGAGGGGGAGACCCAGTACTTC
CASSYEGETQYF
>TRBJ2-5|few|.|TRBV11-3
TGTGCCAGCAGCTTAGGCTCCGTTGGAGGGACAGAGACCCAGTACTTC
CASSLGSVGGTETQYF
>TRBJ1-1|many|.|TRBV5-5
TGTGCCAGCAGCTTGGAACTCGACGGATACACTGAAGCTTTCTTT
CASSLELDGYTEAFF
>TRBJ2-3|.|.|TRBV10-3
TGTGCCATCAGTGGACCGACAGAATCAAGCACAGATACGCAGTATTTT
CAISGPTESSTDTQYF
>TRBJ1-5|few|.|TRBV21-1
TGTGCCAGCAGCAAAGCGCGTCGGAGCAATCAGCCCCAGCATTTT
CASSKARRSNQPQHF
>TRBJ2-5|many|.|TRBV5-1
TGCGCCAGCAGAATGCAGTACCAAGAGACCCAGTACTTC
CASRMQYQETQYF
>TRBJ1-6|.|.|TRBV28
TGTGCCAGCAGCAAGACAGCCTATAATTCACCCCTCCACTTT
CASSKTAYNSPLHF
>TRBJ2-3|many|.|TRBV13
TGTGCCAGCAGCTATCCGGGACGCCGCACAGATACGCAGTATTTT
CASSYPGRRTDTQYF
>TRBJ2-5|few|.|TRBV11-2
TGTGCCAGCAGCTTAGACTTGCCCGCCCAGTACTTC
CASSLDLPAQYF
>TRBJ2-7|few|.|TRBV10-2
TGCGCCAGCAGAGACGAACAGGGATCTATCTACGAGCAGTACTTC
CASRDEQGSIYEQYF
>TRBJ2-7|many|.|TRBV24-1
TGTGCCACCAGAGGAGGTGGGCTGGGGGAGCAGTACTTC
CATRGGGLGEQYF
>TRBJ2-7|few|.|TRBV5-6
TGTGCCAGCAGCTTGGCAGGAGGAGTCTACGAGCAGTACTTC
CASSLAGGVYEQYF
>TRBJ2-1|few|.|TRBV6-2/TRBV6-3
TGTGCCAGCAGTGGGGGGGCCATCCCAGGAAATGAGCAGTTCTTC
CASSGGAIPGNEQFF
>TRBJ2-1|many|TRBD2|TRBV27
TGTGCCAGCAGTTTACGGCGGGGGGGCTACAATGAGCAGTTCTTC
CASSLRRGGYNEQFF
>TRBJ2-5|many|TRBD1|TRBV19
TGTGCCAGTAGTATAGGCGACAGGGCCAGGGAGACCCAGTACTTC
CASSIGDRARETQYF
>TRBJ2-2|many|.|TRBV20-1
TGCAGTGCTAGTAAACAGGTCGAGAACACCGGGGAGCTGTTTTTT
CSASKQVENTGELFF
>TRBJ1-6|.|.|TRBV2
TGTGCCAGCAGTGGCAACAGGAACAATTCACCCCTCCACTTT
CASSGNRNNSPLHF
>TRBJ2-1|many|.|TRBV29-1
TGCAGCGTTGAGGTCGGGGGGCGCTACAATGAGCAGTTCTTC
CSVEVGGRYNEQFF
>TRBJ1-4|many|.|TRBV11-2
TGTGCCAGCAGTTTATTCCCGGGTCGAAGCGGTGAAAAACTGTTTTTT
CASSLFPGRSGEKLFF
>TRBJ2-1|many|.|TRBV20-1
TGCAGTGCTTATGAGGGAGGGGGCGGAGGTGAGCAGTTCTTC
CSAYEGGGGGEQFF
>TRBJ2-7|few|.|TRBV6-5
TGTGCCAGCAGTTCAAGGTTATCCTACGAGCAGTACTTC
CASSSRLSYEQYF
>TRBJ2-7|.|.|TRBV10-2
TGCGCCAGCAATCCCCCGGGTACCTACGAGCAGTACTTC
CASNPPGTYEQYF
>TRBJ2-4|few|.|TRBV4-2
TGTGCCAGCAGCCAGGGGGTATTACAACTAGCCAAAAACATTCAGTACTTC
CASSQGVLQLAKNIQYF
>TRBJ2-3|many|.|TRBV11-2
TGTGCCAGCAGCTTCCGAACACCTAGCACAGATACGCAGTATTTT
CASSFRTPSTDTQYF
>TRBJ1-5|many|TRBD1|TRBV6-1
TGTGCCAGCATCCCCGGGACAGTTGATCAGCCCCAGCATTTT
CASIPGTVDQPQHF
>TRBJ1-6|many|.|TRBV18
TGTGCCAGCTCGGTGGACAGCTATAATTCACCCCTCCACTTT
CASSVDSYNSPLHF
>TRBJ2-7|many|TRBD1|TRBV6-6
TGTGCCAGCAGTTCACAGGGGTTATCCTACGAGCAGTACTTC
CASSSQGLSYEQYF
>TRBJ2-1|many|TRBD2|TRBV20-1
TGCAGTGCTAGAGAACAACCGGGACTAGCCGATGAGCAGTTCTTC
CSAREQPGLADEQFF
>TRBJ2-6|many|.|TRBV19
TGTGCCAGTAGTACGGGACACAGCTCTGGGGCCAACGTCCTGACTTTC
CASSTGHSSGANVLTF
>TRBJ1-2|few|.|TRBV12-3/TRBV12-4
TGTGCCAGCAGTAAGACCCCTCGGCAGGACTATGGCTACACCTTC
CASSKTPRQDYGYTF
>TRBJ1-4|few|.|TRBV11-2
TGTGCCAGCAGCTTAGTAGGGCAGTCCAAGCTGTTTTTT
CASSLVGQSKLFF
>TRBJ2-7|many|TRBD1|TRBV6-5
TGTGCCAGCACACAGGGGTCCGAGCAGTACTTC
CASTQGSEQYF
>TRBJ2-7|few|TRBD2|TRBV27
TGTGCCAGCAGTTTATGGGCTAGCGGGAGCTACGAGCAGTACTTC
CASSLWASGSYEQYF
>TRBJ1-1|.|.|TRBV6-1
TGTGCCAGCATCCCTGGGCACAAGAACACTGAAGCTTTCTTT
CASIPGHKNTEAFF
>TRBJ2-7|many|.|TRBV27
TGTGCCAGCAGTTTGACGTCCTCCTACGAGCAGTACTTC
CASSLTSSYEQYF
>TRBJ1-4|many|.|TRBV27
TGTGCCAGCAGTTTGGGGACACCCGAAAAACTGTTTTTT
CASSLGTPEKLFF
>TRBJ2-1|.|TRBD2|TRBV6-4
TGTGCCAGCAGTGCGCGGAGCGGGGGGCCCGGTGAGCAGTTCTTC
CASSARSGGPGEQFF
>TRBJ1-1|many|TRBD1|TRBV27
TGTGCCAGCATCCGGACAGGGGCGGCTGAAGCTTTCTTT
CASIRTGAAEAFF
>TRBJ1-2|.|TRBD1|TRBV20-1
TGCAGTGCTAGAGGGGCCGGGACAGCCCAAAATTATGGCTACACCTTC
CSARGAGTAQNYGYTF